The 14 T cell receptor beta chains below were found in one sample sequenced in a study of OX40 agonist ivuxolimab in advanced cancers. The assay was immunoSEQ multiplex PCR, and TCRdb's table has in-frame clones only and misses some. Seen here are tens of thousands of clones, 70% to 90% observed once, and the top ten hold approximately 1%. Sequencing used CD4+ or CD8+ T cells sorted from blood, obtained in a trial of the OX40 agonist ivuxolimab. These receptors came from an adult with an advanced solid tumor such as melanoma, head and neck, liver or kidney cancer.

This rearrangement joins TRBV6-1 to TRBJ1-1; the D is unclear. Trimming took off 6 bases at V and 4 bases at J, with 9 bases between the two ends. This CDR3 spans 12 amino acids. Germline assignment: CDR1 MNHNS and CDR2 SASEGT. The CDR3: CASRKEGTEAFF. Here the CDR3 DNA reads TGTGCCAGCAGGAAAGAAGGCACTGAAGCTTTCTTT.

V and J are TRBV15 and TRBJ2-3; TRBD2 agrees at 9 bases. CDR3 length: 17 amino acids. V shed 0 bases and J 0 bases; nucleotides not matched to a gene: 4. Germline V gives CDR1 LNHNV, CDR2 YYDKDF (reference sequence). CDR3 residues: CATSRDRLAGSTDTQYF. For the CDR3, the DNA is TGTGCCACCAGCAGAGATAGGCTAGCGGGGAGCACAGATACGCAGTATTTT.

The chain combines TRBV6-5 with TRBJ2-5, with D possibly called TRBD1 or TRBD2 (5 bases each). The germline V gene has CDR1 MNHEY and CDR2 SVGAGI. This CDR3 has 13 amino acids. The ends were cut back, 2 bases at V and 11 bases at J, with 15 bases in the middle. CDR3 region: CASSYGGSREQYF. The CDR3 DNA reads as TGTGCCAGCAGTTACGGGGGTTCGCGAGAGCAGTACTTC.

The chain is built from TRBV5-1 and TRBJ2-2; the match to TRBD2 covers 7 bases. The V segment lost 1 base and the J segment 4 bases; nucleotides outside the gene matches: 4. Germline lookup yields CDR1 SGHRS and CDR2 YFSETQ. The CDR3 is 15 amino acids. CDR3: CASSLISGSTGELFF. CDR3 nucleotides: TGCGCCAGCAGCTTGATTAGCGGGTCCACCGGGGAGCTGTTTTTT.

The chain links TRBV12-5 to TRBJ1-4, with D hard to call. This CDR3 contains 13 residues. CDR1 and CDR2 (germline): LGHNT, FRNRAP. Trimming pared 3 bases from V and 6 bases from J, leaving 8 bases between. The CDR3 region has the DNA TGTGCTAGTGGTTTACCCCCCGATGAAAAACTGTTTTTT. It yields the protein CASGLPPDEKLFF.

The chain recombines TRBV10-3 with TRBJ2-5; D gene unclear. Germline-derived CDR1 and CDR2 are ENHRY and SYGVKD. The CDR3 has 14 residues. Trimming cost V 5 bases and J 2 bases, with 12 bases left between them. As DNA, the CDR3 is TGTGCCATCAGTTCACCTTGGGGACAAGAGACCCAGTACTTC. Translated: CAISSPWGQETQYF.

This chain uses TRBV19 with TRBJ2-6; D perhaps matches TRBD2 (5 bases). Deletions cut 8 bases from V and 2 bases from J, with 13 bases between. This CDR3 region has 15 residues. The germline V gene encodes CDR1 LNHDA and CDR2 SQIVND (reference sequence). The CDR3 coding sequence is TGTGCCAGTTGCCTCCGGAGGACTGGGGCCAACGTCCTGACTTTC. The encoded protein is CASCLRRTGANVLTF.

The genes are TRBV4-1 and TRBJ2-7; 7 bases align to TRBD2. The germline gives CDR1 MGHRA, CDR2 YSYEKL. V shed 1 base, J shed 2 bases, and the junction held 8 bases outside the gene matches. This CDR3 comprises 16 residues. CDR3 DNA: TGCGCCAGCAGCCAAGCCCCAAGCGGGGTTACCTACGAGCAGTACTTC. Its translation: CASSQAPSGVTYEQYF.

The chain uses TRBV29-1 and TRBJ1-1; D remains unclear. The germline gives CDR1 SQVTM, CDR2 ANQGSEA. The CDR3 sequence is 12 residues long. V shed 4 bases and J shed 1 base, with 7 bases lying between them. CDR3 sequence: CSVGRWNTEAFF. The CDR3 DNA is TGCAGCGTTGGCAGATGGAACACTGAAGCTTTCTTT.

Turning to this clone: The germline gene is not matched at one end of the junction; a read error may be the cause. This rearrangement joins TRBV7-7 to TRBJ2-2; the D is unclear. Looked up from germline, CDR1 is SSHAT and CDR2 is FNYEAQ (reference sequence). The CDR3 is made up of 13 amino acids. Written as DNA, the CDR3 is TGTGCTAGCAGCTTAGGTAACGGCGGGGAGCTGTTTTTT. Translated, it gives CASSLGNGGELFF.

V and J are TRBV2 and TRBJ2-5; no firm D call. The closer fit of TRBJ2-7 to the DNA end suggests the J call may be wrong. Germline V gene lookup returns CDR1 SNHLY and CDR2 FYNNEI. The CDR3 is 11 amino acids. The chain's CDR3 is CASSVGYEQYF. The CDR3 bases are TGTGCCAGCAGTGTTGGCTACGAGCAGTACTTC.

In nucleotides, the CDR3 is TGTGCCAGCATTCCTACAGGGGGCAGGTCCGGTACGCAGTATTTT. This encodes CASIPTGGRSGTQYF. This chain joins TRBV6-1 and TRBJ2-3; 9 positions match TRBD1. Germline trimming cut 7 bases from V and 8 bases from J; bases unmatched to any gene: 13. CDR3 size: 15 residues. CDR1 and CDR2 (germline): MNHNS, SASEGT.

The rearrangement links TRBV7-3 to TRBJ2-5; the D is unclear. V was trimmed by 0 bases and J by 5 bases, leaving 13 bases between them. CDR1 and CDR2 from the germline V gene are SGHTA and FQGTGA. This CDR3 comprises 15 residues. The CDR3: CASSLTGGIRETQYF. The CDR3 DNA is TGTGCCAGCAGCTTAACGGGCGGTATCAGGGAGACCCAGTACTTC.

The chain combines TRBV18 with TRBJ1-6; no clear D. This CDR3 has 15 amino acids. The germline gives CDR1 KGHSH, CDR2 LQKENI. V was pared by 3 bases and J by 5 bases, with 11 bases between. The CDR3 here is CASSPGGRDNSPLHF. Here the CDR3 DNA reads TGTGCCAGCTCACCCGGTGGACGGGATAATTCACCCCTCCACTTT. The full variable domain, in which reference TRBV18 and TRBJ1-6 provide the parts outside the CDR3, is NAGVMQNPRHLVRRRGQEARLRCSPMKGHSHVYWYRQLPEEGLKFMVYLQKENIIDESGMPKERFSAEFPKEGPSILRIQQVVRGDSAAYFCASSPGGRDNSPLHFGNGTRLTVT.